This record concerns one TCR beta chain sequence. Its target antigen remains unknown. No much larger clone is present one base from it, and per-base qualities are unavailable. The data are from a study of blood T cell repertoires in COVID-19 (dated by TCRdb to between 2020 and 2021). Turning to the overall study: Collaborator samples came from the United States, Italy and Spain and covered acute and convalescent phases of COVID-19. Where available, HLA class I and class II types were taken from metadata supplied by the sample provider and were not determined by assay-based typing. Samples were obtained from the ongoing ImmuneRACE study (first 160 participants) and from about 1,300 subjects provided by 6 global collaborators. The repertoires were made available in a free public database intended to serve as a resource for research on the immune response to SARS-CoV-2. Nearly every sample came with metadata listing a de-identified subject ID, COVID-19 status, age in years and sex. The prospective study material was composed of cDNA or gDNA derived from T cells, B-cell-depleted T cells, or PBMCs. Deeply sampled blood TCRbeta repertoires from subjects exposed to, actively infected with, or recovered from COVID-19 were included in the dataset. Results the study describes overall, beyond this receptor: The amount of clinical and demographic metadata varied by source and participant and was provided uncurated.

There are 16 amino acids in the CDR3, from cysteine to phenylalanine inclusive. The kept DNA is CDR3 alone, 48 bases in frame from the first base. Germline trimming: 3 bases from V, 7 bases from J; junction bases outside gene matches: 13. The CDR1 and CDR2 encoded by the germline V gene (reference sequence) are LNHDA and SQIVND. TCRbeta CDR3 regions were amplified from genomic DNA using the immunoSEQ Assay, a bias-controlled multiplex PCR. On the study's bioinformatics: Nucleated cell counts per sample were estimated from amplification of reference gene primers within the assay. To quantify the absolute abundance of each unique TCRbeta CDR3 rearrangement, sequence reads were collapsed and filtered. For each sample, productive Simpson clonality was calculated as the square root of Simpson's diversity index over productive rearrangements. Imported from immuneACCESS, the table was reduced by TCRdb to in-frame sequences with V and J called. These copies leave out some clones; in studies compared against another copy, an unresolved V gene accounts for under half, and the cause of the remainder is not known. V and J calls and clone size follow that table, whereas D and trimming were derived from the DNA. Present in this sample are roughly 26,000 clones, roughly 90% of which were seen just once. The ten largest clones add up to approximately 2.9% of the sample.

Each collaborating institution followed its own protocols to collect whole blood in K2EDTA tubes. Collaborator samples were shipped for TCRbeta analysis as frozen whole blood, isolated PBMCs, or DNA extracted from either sample type. This receptor was obtained from a human donor in a cohort sampled during active COVID-19. Source material: peripheral blood. The chain links TRBV19 with TRBJ2-3; TRBD1 aligns with 7 central bases. The CDR3 reads as follows: CASSIRQGTSMNTQYF. The DNA is as follows: TGTGCCAGTAGTATTCGACAGGGTACCAGTATGAATACGCAGTATTTT.